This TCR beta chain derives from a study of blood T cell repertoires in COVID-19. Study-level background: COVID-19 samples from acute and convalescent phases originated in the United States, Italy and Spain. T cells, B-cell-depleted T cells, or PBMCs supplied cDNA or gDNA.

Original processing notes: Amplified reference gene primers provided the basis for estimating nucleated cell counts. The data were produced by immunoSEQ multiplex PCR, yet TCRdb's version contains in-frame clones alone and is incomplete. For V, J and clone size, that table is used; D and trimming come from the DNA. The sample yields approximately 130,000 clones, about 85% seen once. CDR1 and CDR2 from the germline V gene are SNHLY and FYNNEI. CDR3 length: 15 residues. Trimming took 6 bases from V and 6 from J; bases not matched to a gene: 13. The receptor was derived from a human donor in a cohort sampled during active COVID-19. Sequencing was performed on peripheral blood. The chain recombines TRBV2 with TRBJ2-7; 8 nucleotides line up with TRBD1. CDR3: CASSRGSGQGSEQYV. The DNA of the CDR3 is TGTGCCAGCAGCCGGGGGAGCGGACAGGGCAGCGAGCAGTACGTC.